This TCR beta chain was observed in a study of OX40 agonist ivuxolimab in advanced cancers. This clone was recorded once. The sampling schedule covered blood at baseline, cycle 4 day 1, and cycle 7 day 1. Here immunoSEQ multiplex PCR was the method, and the copy in TCRdb shows in-frame clones only, minus some. The sample records approximately 82,000 clones, more than 70% being singletons. V lost 1 base, J lost 4 bases, and 4 bases stayed unmatched. Germline V gives CDR1 SGHDN, CDR2 FVKESK. The CDR3 covers 15 residues. The TCR was taken from an adult with an advanced solid tumor such as melanoma, head and neck, liver or kidney cancer. The starting material was CD4+ or CD8+ T cells sorted from blood, obtained in a trial of the OX40 agonist ivuxolimab. The chain carries TRBV14 and TRBJ2-1, with 7 bases identical to TRBD2. CDR3 nucleotides: TGTGCCAGCAGCCAAGTGGCGGGGGTATACAATGAGCAGTTCTTC. This codes for CASSQVAGVYNEQFF.